This T cell receptor (beta chain) derives from a study of T cells expressing NK-cell markers. Study results and limitations: Clones of NKG2C+ T cells that had expanded were of unclear HCMV specificity.

Making the TCR beta cDNA relied on 5'RACE template switching with UMIs. TCRdb reprocessed the 5' RACE reads and reports one entry per CDR3 protein, with no DNA. Its listing shows about 540,000 distinct CDR3 sequences. The germline V gene has CDR1 KGHDR and CDR2 SFDVKD. CDR3 length: 16 amino acids. With respect to this clonotype: Its specificity is unknown.

This chain connects TRBV24-1 to TRBJ2-3; TCRdb picks TRBD2, but there is no DNA to check that call. The sequenced sample was blood T cells: a sorted CD56 or NKG2C T cell subset, CD4+ or CD8+ T cells, or bulk PBMC T cells (not recorded which). This TCR derives from a man between 18 and 35 years old in good health. CDR3 region: CATSDFRGSGTDTQYF.